Sequencing of this T cell receptor beta chain was carried out in a study of graft-versus-host responses after intestinal transplantation. Turning to this clone: The antigen is undetermined.

Clones were read by immunoSEQ multiplex PCR, and TCRdb kept only the in-frame ones, dropping some. The sample contains 80,000 to 95,000 clones, just over 90% of which appear only once. Germline loops: CDR1 MNHNY, CDR2 SVGAGI (reference sequence). The germline V and J ends were trimmed by 2 bases and 0 bases, with 12 bases remaining between them. There are 16 residues in the CDR3. Findings and limits, study-wide: Recipient marrow showed GvH clones, some seen first in ileum or blood. Within allografts, high graft-versus-host to host-versus-graft clonal ratios were seen among patients with graft-donor T cell macrochimerism. Early after transplant, HvG declines were associated with peak levels of circulating GvH clones.

The sequence derives from a human donor who received an intestinal transplant. Material: unstimulated CD8+ T cells sorted from spleen or lymph node cells, obtained before intestinal transplant. V gene TRBV6-6 combines with J gene TRBJ2-3; D is unresolved. CDR3 protein: CASSYEAEPSTDTQYF. CDR3 DNA: TGTGCCAGCAGTTACGAGGCGGAACCTAGCACAGATACGCAGTATTTT.